The text below deals with one T cell receptor (beta chain). Its antigen is not identified. The sample belongs to a study of OX40 agonist ivuxolimab in advanced cancers. Looking at the study overall: Intravenous ivuxolimab was administered to patients every 2 weeks at 0.01 to 10 mg/kg. Antecedent anti-PD-1, anti-PD-L1 or anti-CTLA-4 therapy was permissible, with over 35% having received some.

Germline V gene data show CDR1 as SEHNR and CDR2 as FQNEAQ (reference sequence). J lost 7 bases, V lost 5 bases, and 11 bases had no gene match. This CDR3 is 15 amino acids long. The data were produced by immunoSEQ multiplex PCR, yet TCRdb's version contains in-frame clones alone and is incomplete. The sample lists 50,000 to 65,000 clones; about 80% were seen once. Notes on the study in general: Partial responders at 0.1-3.0 mg/kg had among the lowest clonal expansion. CD4+ T cells averaged fewer expanded clones than CD8+ T cells.

The sample was CD4+ or CD8+ T cells sorted from blood, taken in a trial of the OX40 agonist ivuxolimab. J is TRBJ2-7 and V is TRBV7-9; 10 bases are shared with TRBD1. This receptor was taken from an adult with an advanced solid tumor such as melanoma, head and neck, liver or kidney cancer. The CDR3, as DNA: TGTGCCAGCAGCCGTCCGGGACAGGGGAGGAATGAGCAGTACTTC. Protein: CASSRPGQGRNEQYF.